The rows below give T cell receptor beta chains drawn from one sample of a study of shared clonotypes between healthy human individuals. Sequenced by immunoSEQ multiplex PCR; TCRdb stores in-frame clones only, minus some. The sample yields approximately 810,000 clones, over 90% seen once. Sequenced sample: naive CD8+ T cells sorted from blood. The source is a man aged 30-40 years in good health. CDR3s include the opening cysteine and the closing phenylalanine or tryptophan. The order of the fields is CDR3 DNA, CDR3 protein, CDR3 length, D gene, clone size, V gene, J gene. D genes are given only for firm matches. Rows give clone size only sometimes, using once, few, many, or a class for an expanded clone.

DNA: TGCGCCAGCAGCCAAGAGGCCTTGGGCTACGAGCAGTACTTC
CDR3: CASSQEALGYEQYF
length: 14
D: -
size: -
V: TRBV4-3
J: TRBJ2-7

DNA: TGTGCCAGCAGCTACCGGGACGCTTACTACGAGCAGTACTTC
CDR3: CASSYRDAYYEQYF
length: 14
D: -
size: -
V: TRBV11-3
J: TRBJ2-7

DNA: TGTGCCAGCATATCCGCAGGGGGCAACGAGCAGTACTTC
CDR3: CASISAGGNEQYF
length: 13
D: TRBD1
size: -
V: TRBV14
J: TRBJ2-7

DNA: TGTGCCAGCGTGAGTAGGGACGCCGACTGGCAGTACTTC
CDR3: CASVSRDADWQYF
length: 13
D: -
size: -
V: TRBV7-9
J: TRBJ2-7

DNA: TGTGCCAGCAGCTTAGGCGCTATGGGGCGACCTAGCACAGATACGCAGTATTTT
CDR3: CASSLGAMGRPSTDTQYF
length: 18
D: -
size: -
V: TRBV7-8
J: TRBJ2-3

DNA: TGTGCCAGCAGTGAACGGAGGGGGGTAGAGACCCAGTACTTC
CDR3: CASSERRGVETQYF
length: 14
D: -
size: -
V: TRBV25-1
J: TRBJ2-5

DNA: TGTGCCAGCTCTTTCAGGGGCCACTACGAGCAGTACTTC
CDR3: CASSFRGHYEQYF
length: 13
D: -
size: once
V: TRBV7-9
J: TRBJ2-7

DNA: TGTGCCACCAGCAGAGATACAGGAGAACCGCAGGAGAGACTAGCGGGAAGAACAGATACGCAGTATTTT
CDR3: CATSRDTGEPQERLAGRTDTQYF
length: 23
D: TRBD2
size: -
V: TRBV15
J: TRBJ2-3

DNA: TGTGCCAGCAGTTACAGACCATCGGAGCCCCAGCATTTT
CDR3: CASSYRPSEPQHF
length: 13
D: -
size: once
V: TRBV6-6
J: TRBJ1-5

DNA: TGTGCCAGCAGCTCCCCAACGGCCCAGGGTGGAGAGACCCAGTACTTC
CDR3: CASSSPTAQGGETQYF
length: 16
D: -
size: -
V: TRBV7-9
J: TRBJ2-5

DNA: TGTGCCAGTAGAGGACTAGCGCAAAACGAGCAGTACTTC
CDR3: CASRGLAQNEQYF
length: 13
D: TRBD2
size: -
V: TRBV19
J: TRBJ2-7

DNA: TGTGCCAGCAGTGTGCCCATCGACAGGGACACCACAGATACGCAGTATTTT
CDR3: CASSVPIDRDTTDTQYF
length: 17
D: TRBD1
size: -
V: TRBV2
J: TRBJ2-3

DNA: TGTGCCAGTAGTATTTCTGCGTCGGCAGGGAGTACTGAAGCTTTCTTT
CDR3: CASSISASAGSTEAFF
length: 16
D: -
size: -
V: TRBV19
J: TRBJ1-1

DNA: TGTGCCAGCAGCCGGTCAGCCCAGTACTTC
CDR3: CASSRSAQYF
length: 10
D: -
size: once
V: TRBV7-9
J: TRBJ2-5

DNA: TGTGCCAGCAGTTTTCCGGGACCGGTGAACGAGCAGTACTTC
CDR3: CASSFPGPVNEQYF
length: 14
D: -
size: -
V: TRBV28
J: TRBJ2-7

DNA: TGCGCCAGTGAGTCGGGGCACATCGAGCAGTTCTTC
CDR3: CASESGHIEQFF
length: 12
D: -
size: -
V: TRBV10-2
J: TRBJ2-1

DNA: TGTGCCAGCAGTGGGGGATTAGGCTACAATGAGCAGTTCTTC
CDR3: CASSGGLGYNEQFF
length: 14
D: -
size: -
V: TRBV6-1
J: TRBJ2-1

DNA: TGTGCCAGCAGCGGCAGGACTAGCGGGAGGCTTGAGCAGTTCTTC
CDR3: CASSGRTSGRLEQFF
length: 15
D: TRBD2
size: once
V: TRBV7-8
J: TRBJ2-1

DNA: TGTGCCAGCAGCTCGGGGACAGGGGTGGCCTACGAGCAGTACTTC
CDR3: CASSSGTGVAYEQYF
length: 15
D: TRBD1
size: -
V: TRBV7-9
J: TRBJ2-7

DNA: TGTGCCAGCGTAGGGTTTAGGGATTACGAGCAGTACTTC
CDR3: CASVGFRDYEQYF
length: 13
D: -
size: -
V: TRBV28
J: TRBJ2-7

DNA: TGTGCCAGCAGCCAACTACAGGGGATCACTGAAGCTTTCTTT
CDR3: CASSQLQGITEAFF
length: 14
D: TRBD1
size: -
V: TRBV5-4
J: TRBJ1-1

DNA: TGTGCCAGCAGCCCCACCCCAGGACAAGGAACCTACAATGAGCAGTTCTTC
CDR3: CASSPTPGQGTYNEQFF
length: 17
D: -
size: -
V: TRBV7-9
J: TRBJ2-1

DNA: TGTGCCAGCAGCCGGACAGTATTACCCTACGAGCAGTACTTC
CDR3: CASSRTVLPYEQYF
length: 14
D: -
size: -
V: TRBV28
J: TRBJ2-7

DNA: TGTGCCACCAGCAGAGATAGGAGGTCCCAGGGAACAGAGACCCAGTACTTC
CDR3: CATSRDRRSQGTETQYF
length: 17
D: -
size: -
V: TRBV15
J: TRBJ2-5

DNA: TGTGCCAGCAGTTTAGGCGCAGGGTCCGGCCCATCCGAGCAGTACTTC
CDR3: CASSLGAGSGPSEQYF
length: 16
D: -
size: -
V: TRBV28
J: TRBJ2-7

DNA: TGTGCCAGCAGTTACTCGAGGAGGCCCTTGGACGGGGAGCTGTTTTTT
CDR3: CASSYSRRPLDGELFF
length: 16
D: -
size: -
V: TRBV6-6
J: TRBJ2-2

DNA: TGTGCCTGGGGACAGGGGAGAGGTACTGAAGCTTTCTTT
CDR3: CAWGQGRGTEAFF
length: 13
D: TRBD1
size: -
V: TRBV30
J: TRBJ1-1

DNA: TGTGCCAGCAGCTTTTGGGGATCTGGCTATGGCTACACCTTC
CDR3: CASSFWGSGYGYTF
length: 14
D: -
size: -
V: TRBV7-2
J: TRBJ1-2

DNA: TGCGCCAGCAGCGGCCGACAGGTCACCGGGGAGCTGTTTTTT
CDR3: CASSGRQVTGELFF
length: 14
D: -
size: -
V: TRBV4-1
J: TRBJ2-2

DNA: TGTGCCACCAGCACCCTAGGTGCGTCCGGTGAGCAGTTCTTC
CDR3: CATSTLGASGEQFF
length: 14
D: -
size: -
V: TRBV15
J: TRBJ2-1

DNA: TGCAGCGTTGACCCAGGGACAGGGGTGGACGGGGAGCTGTTTTTT
CDR3: CSVDPGTGVDGELFF
length: 15
D: TRBD1
size: -
V: TRBV29-1
J: TRBJ2-2

DNA: TGCGCCAGCAGTGACAGCCGATTATACAATGAGCAGTTCTTC
CDR3: CASSDSRLYNEQFF
length: 14
D: -
size: -
V: TRBV10-1
J: TRBJ2-1

DNA: TGTGCCAGCAGCGTAGGGAGCTTCCACAATGAGCAGTTCTTC
CDR3: CASSVGSFHNEQFF
length: 14
D: -
size: -
V: TRBV9
J: TRBJ2-1

DNA: TGTGCCAGCAGTGATTCGCGGAACACTGAAGCTTTCTTT
CDR3: CASSDSRNTEAFF
length: 13
D: -
size: -
V: TRBV2
J: TRBJ1-1

DNA: TGTGCCAGCAGTGAAGCGGCAGGACGGTATAACTACGAGCAGTACTTC
CDR3: CASSEAAGRYNYEQYF
length: 16
D: -
size: -
V: TRBV2
J: TRBJ2-7

DNA: TGTGCCAGCAGCTTTTTCCCTGGGACAATAAATGAAGCTTTCTTT
CDR3: CASSFFPGTINEAFF
length: 15
D: -
size: -
V: TRBV7-9
J: TRBJ1-1

DNA: TGCAGCGTTGAAGGGGGTTCCCTGGGGGACACTGAAGCTTTCTTT
CDR3: CSVEGGSLGDTEAFF
length: 15
D: -
size: -
V: TRBV29-1
J: TRBJ1-1

DNA: TGTGCCAGCAGTAGACCCGGGACACGGGACACCGGGGAGCTGTTTTTT
CDR3: CASSRPGTRDTGELFF
length: 16
D: -
size: -
V: TRBV5-4
J: TRBJ2-2

DNA: TGTGCCTGGAGAGAGACAGGGATCTCCTACGAGCAGTACTTC
CDR3: CAWRETGISYEQYF
length: 14
D: TRBD1
size: -
V: TRBV30
J: TRBJ2-7

DNA: TGTGCCAGCAGTTTTCAACTGGAGGGCGGCACCGGGGAGCTGTTTTTT
CDR3: CASSFQLEGGTGELFF
length: 16
D: -
size: -
V: TRBV6-6
J: TRBJ2-2

DNA: TGTGCCAGCTCACCTCCCCAGGGGGGGTGGTACGAGCAGTACTTC
CDR3: CASSPPQGGWYEQYF
length: 15
D: -
size: -
V: TRBV18
J: TRBJ2-7

DNA: TGTGCCACCAGCCCTGTACCGGCAGATACGCAGTATTTT
CDR3: CATSPVPADTQYF
length: 13
D: -
size: -
V: TRBV15
J: TRBJ2-3

DNA: TGTGCCATCAGTGAGGGGACTAGCGGGAGTAATGAGCAGTTCTTC
CDR3: CAISEGTSGSNEQFF
length: 15
D: TRBD2
size: -
V: TRBV10-3
J: TRBJ2-1

DNA: TGTGCCAGCAGTCCAGGACTAGTTGCGTACAATGAGCAGTTCTTC
CDR3: CASSPGLVAYNEQFF
length: 15
D: TRBD2
size: -
V: TRBV28
J: TRBJ2-1

DNA: TGTGCAGAATCTAGCGGAAGCTCCTACGAGCAGTACTTC
CDR3: CAESSGSSYEQYF
length: 13
D: TRBD2
size: -
V: TRBV7-9
J: TRBJ2-7

DNA: TGTGCCAGCAGCGCACTAGCGGGGGACTCCTACGAGCAGTACTTC
CDR3: CASSALAGDSYEQYF
length: 15
D: TRBD2
size: -
V: TRBV28
J: TRBJ2-7

DNA: TGCGCCAGCAGCCAAGATGGGGATTTTAGCAATCAGCCCCAGCATTTT
CDR3: CASSQDGDFSNQPQHF
length: 16
D: -
size: -
V: TRBV4-3
J: TRBJ1-5

DNA: TGTGCCAGCAGCTCCTCGGGCCCCGGGGAGCTGTTTTTT
CDR3: CASSSSGPGELFF
length: 13
D: -
size: -
V: TRBV7-9
J: TRBJ2-2

DNA: TGTGCCAGCAGTAGGCCGTTGAACACTGAAGCTTTCTTT
CDR3: CASSRPLNTEAFF
length: 13
D: -
size: once
V: TRBV6-1
J: TRBJ1-1

DNA: TGTGCCAGCAGCCCGGGACAGGGGTTCAAAAACATTCAGTACTTC
CDR3: CASSPGQGFKNIQYF
length: 15
D: TRBD1
size: -
V: TRBV7-2
J: TRBJ2-4

DNA: TGTGCCAGCAGCTCCCGGGTTAGTGGGAACACTGAAGCTTTCTTT
CDR3: CASSSRVSGNTEAFF
length: 15
D: -
size: few
V: TRBV14
J: TRBJ1-1

DNA: TGTGCCAGCAGCCCCGCTGGAGGGGATTTCTCCTACGAGCAGTACTTC
CDR3: CASSPAGGDFSYEQYF
length: 16
D: -
size: -
V: TRBV7-9
J: TRBJ2-7

DNA: TGTGCCAGCAGCTTAACGGGGGGTGGTCAGCCCCAGCATTTT
CDR3: CASSLTGGGQPQHF
length: 14
D: -
size: -
V: TRBV13
J: TRBJ1-5

DNA: TGTGCCAGTAGTATCCCCAGGGGAAACAATCAGCCCCAGCATTTT
CDR3: CASSIPRGNNQPQHF
length: 15
D: -
size: once
V: TRBV19
J: TRBJ1-5